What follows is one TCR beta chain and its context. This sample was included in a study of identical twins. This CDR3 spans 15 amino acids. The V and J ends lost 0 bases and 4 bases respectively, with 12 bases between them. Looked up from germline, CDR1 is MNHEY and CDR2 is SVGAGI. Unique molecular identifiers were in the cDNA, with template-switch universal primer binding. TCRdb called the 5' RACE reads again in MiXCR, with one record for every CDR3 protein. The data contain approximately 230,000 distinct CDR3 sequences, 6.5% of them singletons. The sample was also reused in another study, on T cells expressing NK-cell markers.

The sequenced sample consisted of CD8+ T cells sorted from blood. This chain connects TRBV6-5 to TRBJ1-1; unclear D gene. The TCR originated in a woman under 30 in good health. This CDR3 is CASSYSGITGTEAFF. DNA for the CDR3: TGTGCCAGCAGTTACTCGGGGATTACGGGCACTGAAGCTTTCTTT.